One sample yielded the 9 T cell receptor beta chains listed below, sequenced in a study of Tregs in tolerant kidney transplant recipients. Recipients received nonmyeloablative bone marrow transplants from related graft donors, with transient mixed chimerism. Using immunoSEQ multiplex PCR, the repertoire was profiled, and TCRdb retains in-frame clones only, with some absent. The sample lists about 52,000 clones, roughly nine tenths occurring once. The specimen comprised CD8+ T cells from blood (PBMCs), sampled 24 months after the transplant. These receptors all stem from a human patient who received a combined kidney and bone marrow transplant. Part of the T cells may come from the graft donor.

This clone appeared a single time. The V and J genes are TRBV19 and TRBJ2-7; TRBD2 matches 9 bases. The CDR3 is made up of 14 amino acids. The germline V gene has CDR1 LNHDA and CDR2 SQIVND (reference sequence). Germline trimming cut 5 bases from V and 4 bases from J; bases unmatched to any gene: 6. The CDR3 reads CASSSWTSEYEQYF. CDR3 DNA sequence: TGTGCCAGTAGTTCCTGGACTAGCGAATACGAGCAGTACTTC.

The J gene is TRBJ2-3, the V gene TRBV7-2; no clear D. The CDR3 is made up of 14 amino acids. V was clipped by 4 bases and J by 7 bases, with 15 bases between them. Germline V CDR1 and CDR2: SGHTA, FQGNSA. CDR3 bases: TGTGCCAGCAGCTCCCCCCTCGGTCCCCATACGCAGTATTTT. This encodes CASSSPLGPHTQYF.

The chain joins TRBV7-9 to TRBJ2-7; 7 bases align to TRBD2. The germline V gene has CDR1 SEHNR and CDR2 FQNEAQ (reference sequence). Germline trimming cut 8 bases from V and 0 bases from J; bases unmatched to any gene: 4. The CDR3 loop spans 13 amino acids. CDR3 protein: CASGGEFSYEQYF. In DNA, the CDR3 is TGTGCCAGCGGGGGGGAGTTCTCCTACGAGCAGTACTTC. The entire variable domain, with the rest obtained from reference TRBV7-9 and TRBJ2-7, is as follows: DTGVSQNPRHKITKRGQNVTFRCDPISEHNRLYWYRQTLGQGPEFLTYFQNEAQLEKSRLLSDRFSAERPKGSFSTLEIQRTEQGDSAMYLCASGGEFSYEQYFGPGTRLTVT.

The chain carries TRBV2 and TRBJ2-6; 7 nucleotides align to TRBD1. Germline loops: CDR1 SNHLY, CDR2 FYNNEI. J gave up 0 bases and V 2 bases, and 7 bases lay outside the gene matches. This CDR3 comprises 18 residues. DNA for the CDR3: TGTGCCAGCAGTGAATCGCGGACAGGAACCTCTGGGGCCAACGTCCTGACTTTC. Translated: CASSESRTGTSGANVLTF.

There are a few counts of this clone. The genes are TRBV27 and TRBJ1-1, with TRBD1 as a possible D gene (6 bases). V lost 4 bases and J lost 5, with 14 bases in between. The CDR3 loop spans 14 amino acids. CDR1 is MNHEY and CDR2 is SMNVEV in the germline V gene (reference sequence). For the CDR3, the DNA is TGTGCCAGCAGTTCCACAGGGTGGGGGACTGAAGCTTTCTTT. It translates to CASSSTGWGTEAFF.

V gene TRBV9 combines with J gene TRBJ2-1, with D hard to call. This CDR3 has 15 residues. Trimming pared 2 bases from V and 0 bases from J, leaving 9 bases between. Germline V lookup: CDR1 SGDLS, CDR2 YYNGEE. The CDR3 DNA reads TGTGCCAGCAGCGTCGAGGCTGTCTCCTACAATGAGCAGTTCTTC. This encodes CASSVEAVSYNEQFF. Full variable domain (rest looked up from reference TRBV9 and TRBJ2-1): DSGVTQTPKHLITATGQRVTLRCSPRSGDLSVYWYQQSLDQGLQFLIQYYNGEERAKGNILERFSAQQFPDLHSELNLSSLELGDSALYFCASSVEAVSYNEQFFGPGTRLTVL.

The V gene is TRBV4-1, the J gene TRBJ2-7; 10 bases match TRBD1. After removal of 8 bases from V and 4 bases from J, the junction contained 8 bases not matched to a gene. CDR1 is MGHRA and CDR2 is YSYEKL in the germline V gene. This CDR3 spans 14 amino acids. Here the CDR3 reads CASGPDRGGYEQYF. CDR3 in DNA: TGCGCCAGCGGCCCGGACAGGGGGGGGTACGAGCAGTACTTC.

V and J are TRBV5-1 and TRBJ2-1, with unresolved D. With 0 bases removed from V and 8 bases from J, the gap between germline ends came to 18 bases. This CDR3 comprises 16 residues. Germline CDR1 and CDR2: SGHRS and YFSETQ. This CDR3 reads CASSLGLAFVGDEQFF. The CDR3, as DNA: TGCGCCAGCAGCTTGGGGCTGGCCTTTGTGGGCGATGAGCAGTTCTTC.

The J gene is TRBJ2-7, the V gene TRBV7-2; 11 bases are a match to TRBD2. CDR1 and CDR2 from the germline V gene are SGHTA and FQGNSA. There are 15 residues in the CDR3. V shed 5 bases, J shed 2 bases, and the junction held 5 bases outside the gene matches. CDR3 amino acids: CASSAPTSGAYEQYF. For the CDR3, the DNA is TGTGCCAGCAGCGCACCGACTAGCGGGGCCTACGAGCAGTACTTC.